This T cell receptor (beta chain) came from a study of CD8+ T cells in alopecia areata. Study results and limitations: Lesional scalp exceeded normal scalp in clonality, especially in alopecia totalis/universalis.

A note on this clone: What it binds is not known.

Sample treatment: oral pan-JAK inhibitor, 5-10 mg twice daily. Specimens obtained from alopecia areata patients comprised lesional scalp punch biopsies and peripheral blood. Sequencing templates came from extracted RNA that was reverse transcribed into cDNA. Method: immunoSEQ multiplex PCR; TCRdb's copy keeps in-frame clones and lacks some. Among 150,000 to 200,000 clones listed, around 64% were seen once. The CDR3 sequence is 14 residues long. Looked up from germline, CDR1 is SNHLY and CDR2 is FYNNEI. V shed 7 bases and J shed 1 base, with 13 bases lying between them. The sequence came from a human donor with alopecia areata. The rearrangement uses TRBV2 and TRBJ1-2; TRBD1 is a possible D gene (5 bases). The input for sequencing was CD4+ T cells sorted from blood, taken between weeks 47 and 50, from a patient treated with tofacitinib. The CDR3 is CASTGGAINYGYTF. CDR3 in DNA: TGTGCCAGCACGGGTGGGGCTATTAACTATGGCTACACCTTC. Combining the CDR3 with reference TRBV2 and TRBJ1-2 gives the whole variable domain EPEVTQTPSHQVTQMGQEVILRCVPISNHLYFYWYRQILGQKVEFLVSFYNNEISEKSEIFDDQFSVERPDGSNFTLKIRSTKLEDSAMYFCASTGGAINYGYTFGSGTRLTVV.